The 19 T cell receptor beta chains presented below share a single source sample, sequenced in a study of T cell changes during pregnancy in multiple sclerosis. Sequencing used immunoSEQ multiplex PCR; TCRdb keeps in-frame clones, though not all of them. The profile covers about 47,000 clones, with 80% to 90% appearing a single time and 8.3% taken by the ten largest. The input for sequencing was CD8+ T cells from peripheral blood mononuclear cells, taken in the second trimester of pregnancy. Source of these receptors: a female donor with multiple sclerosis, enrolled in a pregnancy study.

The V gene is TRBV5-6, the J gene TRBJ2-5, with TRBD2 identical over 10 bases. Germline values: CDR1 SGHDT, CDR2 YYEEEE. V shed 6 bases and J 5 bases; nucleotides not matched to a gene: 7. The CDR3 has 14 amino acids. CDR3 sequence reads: CASILSGGQETQYF. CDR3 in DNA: TGTGCCAGCATCCTTAGCGGGGGGCAGGAGACCCAGTACTTC.

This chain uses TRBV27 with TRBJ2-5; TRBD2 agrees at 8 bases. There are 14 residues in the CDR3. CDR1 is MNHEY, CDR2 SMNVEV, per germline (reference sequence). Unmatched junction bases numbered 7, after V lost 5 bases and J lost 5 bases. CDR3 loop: CASSVIAGYETQYF. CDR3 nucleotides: TGTGCCAGCAGTGTAATAGCGGGATACGAGACCCAGTACTTC.

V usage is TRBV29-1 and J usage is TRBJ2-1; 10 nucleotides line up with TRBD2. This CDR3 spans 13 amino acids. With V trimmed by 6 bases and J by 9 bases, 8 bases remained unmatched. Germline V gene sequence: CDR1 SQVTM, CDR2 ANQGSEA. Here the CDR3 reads CSVFSGGAFEQFF. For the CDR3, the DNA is TGCAGCGTCTTCAGCGGGGGGGCATTTGAGCAGTTCTTC.

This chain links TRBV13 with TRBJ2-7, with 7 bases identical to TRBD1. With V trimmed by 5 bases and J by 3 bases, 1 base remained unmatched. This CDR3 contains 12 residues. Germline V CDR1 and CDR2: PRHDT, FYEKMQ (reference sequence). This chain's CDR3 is CASSRDSYEQYF. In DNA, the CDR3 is TGTGCCAGCAGCCGGGACAGCTACGAGCAGTACTTC.

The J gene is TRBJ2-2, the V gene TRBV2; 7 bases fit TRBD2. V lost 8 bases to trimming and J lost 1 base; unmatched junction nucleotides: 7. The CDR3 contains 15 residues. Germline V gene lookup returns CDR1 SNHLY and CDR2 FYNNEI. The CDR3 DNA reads TGTGCCAGCCCGGTGTGGGGGGGGAACACCGGGGAGCTGTTTTTT. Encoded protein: CASPVWGGNTGELFF. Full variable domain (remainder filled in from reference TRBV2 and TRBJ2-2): EPEVTQTPSHQVTQMGQEVILRCVPISNHLYFYWYRQILGQKVEFLVSFYNNEISEKSEIFDDQFSVERPDGSNFTLKIRSTKLEDSAMYFCASPVWGGNTGELFFGEGSRLTVL.

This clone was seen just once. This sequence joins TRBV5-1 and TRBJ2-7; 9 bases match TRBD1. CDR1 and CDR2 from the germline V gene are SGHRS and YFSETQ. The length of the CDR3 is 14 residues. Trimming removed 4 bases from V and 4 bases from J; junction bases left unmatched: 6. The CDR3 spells CASSPGTGSYEQYF. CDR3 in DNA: TGCGCCAGCAGCCCCGGGACAGGGTCTTACGAGCAGTACTTC.

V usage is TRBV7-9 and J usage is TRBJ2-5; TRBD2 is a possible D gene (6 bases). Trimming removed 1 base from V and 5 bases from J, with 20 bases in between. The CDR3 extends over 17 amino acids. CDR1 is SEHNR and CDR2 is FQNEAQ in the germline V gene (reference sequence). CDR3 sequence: CASSLGQMTAGGETQYF. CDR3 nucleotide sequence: TGTGCCAGCAGCTTAGGACAAATGACAGCTGGAGGGGAGACCCAGTACTTC.

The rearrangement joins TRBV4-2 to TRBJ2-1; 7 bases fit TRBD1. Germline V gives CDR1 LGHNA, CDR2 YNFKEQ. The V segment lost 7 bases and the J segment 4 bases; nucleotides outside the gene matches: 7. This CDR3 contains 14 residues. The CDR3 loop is CASTPEQGYNEQFF. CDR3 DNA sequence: TGTGCCAGCACTCCGGAACAGGGGTACAATGAGCAGTTCTTC.

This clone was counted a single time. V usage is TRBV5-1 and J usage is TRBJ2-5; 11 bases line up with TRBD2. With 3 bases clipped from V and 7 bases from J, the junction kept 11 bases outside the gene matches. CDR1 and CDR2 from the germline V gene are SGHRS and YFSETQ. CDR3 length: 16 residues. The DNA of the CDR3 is TGCGCCAGCAGCTCAAGACTAGCGGGGACCCCAGGGACCCAGTACTTC. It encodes CASSSRLAGTPGTQYF.

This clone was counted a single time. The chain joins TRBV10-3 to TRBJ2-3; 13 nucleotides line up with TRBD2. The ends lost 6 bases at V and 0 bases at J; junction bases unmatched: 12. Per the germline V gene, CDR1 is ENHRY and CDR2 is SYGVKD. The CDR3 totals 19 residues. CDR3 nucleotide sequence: TGTGCCATCAGAACGGACAGGATACTAGCGGGGGGGAGCACAGATACGCAGTATTTT. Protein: CAIRTDRILAGGSTDTQYF.

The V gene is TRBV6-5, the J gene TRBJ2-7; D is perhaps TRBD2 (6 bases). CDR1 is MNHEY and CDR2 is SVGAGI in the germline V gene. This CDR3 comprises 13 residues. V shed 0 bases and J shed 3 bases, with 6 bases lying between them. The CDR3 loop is CASSYSRGYEQYF. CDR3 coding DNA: TGTGCCAGCAGTTACTCGCGGGGCTACGAGCAGTACTTC.

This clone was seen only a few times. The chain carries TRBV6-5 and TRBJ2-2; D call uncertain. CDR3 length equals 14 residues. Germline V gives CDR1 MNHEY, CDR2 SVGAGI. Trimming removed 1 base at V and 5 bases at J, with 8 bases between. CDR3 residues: CASSYYYGTGELFF. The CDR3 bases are TGTGCCAGCAGTTACTACTACGGGACCGGGGAGCTGTTTTTT.

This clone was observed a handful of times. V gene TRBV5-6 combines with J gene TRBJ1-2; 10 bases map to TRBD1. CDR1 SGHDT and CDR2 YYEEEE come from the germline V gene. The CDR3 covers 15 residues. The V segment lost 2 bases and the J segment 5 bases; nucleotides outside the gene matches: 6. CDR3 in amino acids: CASSFGTGDLYGYTF. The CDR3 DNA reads TGTGCCAGCAGCTTCGGGACAGGGGACCTTTATGGCTACACCTTC.

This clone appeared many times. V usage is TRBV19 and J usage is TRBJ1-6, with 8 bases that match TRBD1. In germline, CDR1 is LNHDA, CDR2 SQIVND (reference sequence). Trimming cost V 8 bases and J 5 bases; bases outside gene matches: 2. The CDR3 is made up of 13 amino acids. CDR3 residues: CASGQGDNSPLHF. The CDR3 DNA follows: TGTGCCAGTGGACAGGGTGATAATTCACCCCTCCACTTT. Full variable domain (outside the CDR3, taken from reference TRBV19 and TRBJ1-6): DGGITQSPKYLFRKEGQNVTLSCEQNLNHDAMYWYRQDPGQGLRLIYYSQIVNDFQKGDIAEGYSVSREKKESFPLTVTSAQKNPTAFYLCASGQGDNSPLHFGNGTRLTVT.

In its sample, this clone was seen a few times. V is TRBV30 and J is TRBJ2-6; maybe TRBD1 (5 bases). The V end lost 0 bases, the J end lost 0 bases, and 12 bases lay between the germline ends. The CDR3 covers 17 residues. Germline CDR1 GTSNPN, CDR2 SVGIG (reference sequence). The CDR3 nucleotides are TGTGCCTGGAGTGTAACAGGTTCTAGCTCTGGGGCCAACGTCCTGACTTTC. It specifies CAWSVTGSSSGANVLTF. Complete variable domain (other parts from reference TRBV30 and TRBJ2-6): SQTIHQWPATLVQPVGSPLSLECTVEGTSNPNLYWYRQAAGRGLQLLFYSVGIGQISSEVPQNLSASRPQDRQFILSSKKLLLSDSGFYLCAWSVTGSSSGANVLTFGAGSRLTVL.

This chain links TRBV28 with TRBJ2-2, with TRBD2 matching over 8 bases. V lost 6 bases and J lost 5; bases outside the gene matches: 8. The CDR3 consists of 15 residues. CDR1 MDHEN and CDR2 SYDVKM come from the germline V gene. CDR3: CASSLLERGTGELFF. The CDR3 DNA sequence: TGTGCCAGCAGCCTACTTGAGCGGGGGACCGGGGAGCTGTTTTTT. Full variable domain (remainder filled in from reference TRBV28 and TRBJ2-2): DVKVTQSSRYLVKRTGEKVFLECVQDMDHENMFWYRQDPGLGLRLIYFSYDVKMKEKGDIPEGYSVSREKKERFSLILESASTNQTSMYLCASSLLERGTGELFFGEGSRLTVL.

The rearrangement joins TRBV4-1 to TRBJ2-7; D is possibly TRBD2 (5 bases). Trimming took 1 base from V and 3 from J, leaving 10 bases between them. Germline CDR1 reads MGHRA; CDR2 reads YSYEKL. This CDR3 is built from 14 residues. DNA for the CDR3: TGCGCCAGCAGCCAAGGAGGAGGCGGCTACGAGCAGTACTTC. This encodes CASSQGGGGYEQYF.

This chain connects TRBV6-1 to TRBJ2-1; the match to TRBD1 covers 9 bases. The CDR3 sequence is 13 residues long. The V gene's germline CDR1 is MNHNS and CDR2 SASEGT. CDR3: CASGTGGHNEQFF. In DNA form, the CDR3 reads TGTGCGAGCGGTACAGGGGGCCACAATGAGCAGTTCTTC.

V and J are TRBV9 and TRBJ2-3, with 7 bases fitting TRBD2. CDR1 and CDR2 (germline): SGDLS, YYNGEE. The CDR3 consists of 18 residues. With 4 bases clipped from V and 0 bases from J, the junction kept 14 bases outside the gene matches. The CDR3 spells CASSTPRRAGESTDTQYF. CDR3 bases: TGTGCCAGCAGCACCCCCCGGCGGGCGGGGGAGAGCACAGATACGCAGTATTTT.